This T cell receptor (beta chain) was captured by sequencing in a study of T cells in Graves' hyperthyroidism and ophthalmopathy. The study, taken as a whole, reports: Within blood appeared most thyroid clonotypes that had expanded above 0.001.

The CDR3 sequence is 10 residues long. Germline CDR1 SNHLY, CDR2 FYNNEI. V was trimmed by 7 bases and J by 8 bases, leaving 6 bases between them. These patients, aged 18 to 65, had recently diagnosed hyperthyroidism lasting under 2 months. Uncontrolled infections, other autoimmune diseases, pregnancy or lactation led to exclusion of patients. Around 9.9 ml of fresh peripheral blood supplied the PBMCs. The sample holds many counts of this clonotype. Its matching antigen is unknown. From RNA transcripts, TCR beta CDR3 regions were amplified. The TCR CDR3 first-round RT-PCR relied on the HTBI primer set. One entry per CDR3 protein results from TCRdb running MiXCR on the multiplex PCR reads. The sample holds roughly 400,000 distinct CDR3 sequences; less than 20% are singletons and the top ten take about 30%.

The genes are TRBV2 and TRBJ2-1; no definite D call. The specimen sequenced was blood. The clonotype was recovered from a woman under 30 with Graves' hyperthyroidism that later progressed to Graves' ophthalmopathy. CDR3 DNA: TGTGCCAGCATTTTACATGAGCAGTTCTTC. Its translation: CASILHEQFF.